This TCR beta chain was profiled in a study of blood T cell repertoires in COVID-19. Across the whole study: PBMCs, B-cell-depleted T cells, or T cells provided the cDNA or gDNA that made up the material.

Clones were sequenced by immunoSEQ multiplex PCR, and TCRdb holds only the in-frame ones, with some missing. The table shows 150,000 to 200,000 clones, with roughly 86% occurring only once. While infection was still active, Seattle patients were enrolled and then followed longitudinally. The sequence came from a man aged 55 to 70 with COVID-19, enrolled during active disease. The sample consisted of peripheral blood.

CDR3 protein: CASSFREVNEQFF. CDR3 coding DNA: TGTGCCAGCAGTTTTCGGGAGGTGAATGAGCAGTTCTTC. This chain connects TRBV12-3 or TRBV12-4 to TRBJ2-1; 7 bases are a match to TRBD2. Unmatched junction bases numbered 3, after V lost 3 bases and J lost 7 bases. This CDR3 is 13 amino acids long.